This TCR beta chain originates from a study of cytomegalovirus exposure and HLA in healthy donors. Study findings and constraints: According to the study, roughly 160 TCR beta chains were cytomegalovirus-associated.

The study ran its PCR with 60 Vbeta and 13 Jbeta primers. Method: immunoSEQ multiplex PCR; TCRdb's copy keeps in-frame clones and lacks some. The table lists around 130,000 clones, around 69% of them singletons. Worth noting for this clone: Antigen: not known.

The sequencing input was PBMCs. This TCR was recovered from a human donor in good health.

CDR3 in DNA: TGCGCCAGCAGCCAAGAAGTAGGGGGTGGGTCACCCCTCCACTTT. Encoded protein: CASSQEVGGGSPLHF. The V gene is TRBV4-1, the J gene TRBJ1-6, with a weak D call TRBD1 (6 bases). Germline CDR1 MGHRA, CDR2 YSYEKL. V gave up 0 bases and J gave up 10 bases, with 13 bases separating them. The CDR3 spans 15 residues.